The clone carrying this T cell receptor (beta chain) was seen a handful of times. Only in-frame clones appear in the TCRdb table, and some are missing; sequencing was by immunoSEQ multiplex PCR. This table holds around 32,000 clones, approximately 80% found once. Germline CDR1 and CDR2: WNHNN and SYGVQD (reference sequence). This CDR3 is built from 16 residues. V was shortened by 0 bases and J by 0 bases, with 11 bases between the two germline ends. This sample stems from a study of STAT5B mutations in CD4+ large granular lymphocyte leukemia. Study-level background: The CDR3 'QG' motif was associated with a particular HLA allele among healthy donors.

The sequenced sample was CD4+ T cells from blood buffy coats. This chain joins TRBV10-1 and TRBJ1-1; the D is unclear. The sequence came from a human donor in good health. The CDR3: CASSESKRLMNTEAFF. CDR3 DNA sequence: TGCGCCAGCAGTGAGTCGAAGAGGTTAATGAACACTGAAGCTTTCTTT.